Following are 26 T cell receptor beta chains from one sample sequenced in a study of shared clonotypes between healthy human individuals. Here immunoSEQ multiplex PCR was the method, and the copy in TCRdb shows in-frame clones only, minus some. The sample carries around 1.1 million clones, 60% to 80% recorded once. The sample consisted of memory CD4+ T cells from PBMCs. Specified subset: CD45RA-negative fraction. All receptors come from a man younger than 30 in good health. Some clones in this sample may be carry-over from other donors' samples.

This chain uses TRBV7-2 with TRBJ2-5; TRBD1 matches 9 bases. Germline CDR1 is SGHTA and CDR2 is FQGNSA. With V trimmed by 5 bases and J by 5 bases, 3 bases remained unmatched. The CDR3 has 13 residues. In nucleotides, the CDR3 is TGTGCCAGCAGCCGAGGGACAGGGGAGACCCAGTACTTC. This gives the protein CASSRGTGETQYF.

In its sample, this clone was seen once. The V gene is TRBV6-5, the J gene TRBJ1-1, with D perhaps TRBD1 (5 bases). CDR1 is MNHEY and CDR2 is SVGAGI in the germline V gene. The CDR3 contains 14 residues. V was cut by 6 bases and J by 0 bases, with 11 bases left in between. This chain's CDR3 is CASSLQVMNTEAFF. The CDR3 DNA reads as TGTGCCAGCAGCCTACAGGTAATGAACACTGAAGCTTTCTTT.

The chain links TRBV28 to TRBJ2-5; maybe TRBD2 (6 bases). This CDR3 contains 15 residues. Trimming pared 6 bases from V and 5 bases from J, leaving 19 bases between. Looked up from germline, CDR1 is MDHEN and CDR2 is SYDVKM. The CDR3 sequence is CASRNLAGYEETQYF. The CDR3 nucleotides read TGTGCCAGCAGGAACCTCGCGGGATATGAGGAGACCCAGTACTTC.

This clone was seen a single time. V usage is TRBV19 and J usage is TRBJ1-4, with 7 bases matching TRBD1. The germline V gene has CDR1 LNHDA and CDR2 SQIVND (reference sequence). This CDR3 has 15 amino acids. Germline trimming cut 3 bases from V and 3 bases from J; bases unmatched to any gene: 4. In DNA form, the CDR3 reads TGTGCCAGTAGTATCCGAACAGGGGCTAATGAAAAACTGTTTTTT. It specifies CASSIRTGANEKLFF.

This clone is a singleton in its sample. The V call is TRBV2, the J call TRBJ2-1; 9 positions agree with TRBD2. With 7 bases clipped from V and 9 bases from J, the junction kept 10 bases outside the gene matches. This CDR3 is built from 14 residues. Germline loops: CDR1 SNHLY, CDR2 FYNNEI. The CDR3 DNA reads as TGTGCCAGCAACTCCGGGACTAGCACAATTGAGCAGTTCTTC. This encodes CASNSGTSTIEQFF.

The chain uses TRBV7-2 and TRBJ1-1; possible D gene TRBD1, 6 bases. Germline CDR1 and CDR2: SGHTA and FQGNSA. Trimming removed 5 bases at V and 1 base at J, with 14 bases between. CDR3 length: 15 residues. The CDR3 here is CASSRQVSWNTEAFF. The CDR3 nucleotides read TGTGCCAGCAGCCGACAGGTTTCATGGAACACTGAAGCTTTCTTT.

The CDR3 nucleotides read TGTGCCAGCAGGAGACAGGGAGGGGGCACCGGGGAGCTGTTTTTT. Translation gives CASRRQGGGTGELFF. J is TRBJ2-2 and V is TRBV6-5; D is perhaps TRBD1 or TRBD2 (7 bases each). The V end was cut by 6 bases, the J end by 4 bases, with 15 bases between. The CDR3 is made up of 15 amino acids. The germline V gene encodes CDR1 MNHEY and CDR2 SVGAGI.

CDR3 amino acids: CASSLGAGSSYEQYF. DNA for the CDR3: TGTGCCAGCAGCTTAGGGGCTGGAAGCTCCTACGAGCAGTACTTC. The chain has TRBV7-6 and TRBJ2-7, with unresolved D. CDR1 and CDR2 from the germline V gene are SGHVS and FNYEAQ. The V end was cut by 1 base, the J end by 0 bases, with 10 bases between. The CDR3 is made up of 15 amino acids.

The chain is built from TRBV18 and TRBJ1-5; TRBD1 aligns across 8 bases. Germline V gene data show CDR1 as KGHSH and CDR2 as LQKENI. CDR3 length: 14 amino acids. After removal of 4 bases from V and 4 bases from J, the junction contained 3 bases not matched to a gene. CDR3 sequence: CASSQNRGNQPQHF. DNA of the CDR3: TGTGCCAGCTCACAGAACAGGGGGAATCAGCCCCAGCATTTT.

There are a few counts of this clone. The chain links TRBV28 to TRBJ2-7; 10 nucleotides agree with TRBD1. Germline V gives CDR1 MDHEN, CDR2 SYDVKM. The J segment lost 5 bases and the V segment lost 6 bases, leaving 10 bases of the junction unmatched. The CDR3 is 15 residues long. The CDR3 DNA reads TGTGCCAGCAGCCGCACCGGGACAGGGGTCCACGAGCAGTACTTC. This codes for CASSRTGTGVHEQYF.

The DNA for the CDR3 is TGTGCCAGCGGGTCTCAGCCCCAGCATTTT. Encoded protein: CASGSQPQHF. J is TRBJ1-5 and V is TRBV6-8, with D unclear. This CDR3 has 10 residues. Germline CDR1 is MNHGY and CDR2 is SAAAGT. Trimming stripped 8 bases from V and 6 bases from J, with 5 bases between.

The rearrangement links TRBV28 to TRBJ1-5; D is uncertain. Deletions cut 6 bases from V and 2 bases from J, with 11 bases between. CDR1 and CDR2 from the germline V gene are MDHEN and SYDVKM. CDR3 size: 14 residues. The CDR3 is CASSPGSRNQPQHF. CDR3 DNA sequence: TGTGCCAGCAGCCCCGGCAGCCGCAATCAGCCCCAGCATTTT.

The V gene is TRBV5-1, the J gene TRBJ1-2; 7 bases align to TRBD1. With V trimmed by 5 bases and J by 3 bases, 7 bases remained unmatched. The length of the CDR3 is 14 residues. Germline V gene data show CDR1 as SGHRS and CDR2 as YFSETQ. The CDR3 region is CASRRGQADYGYTF. The CDR3 DNA sequence: TGCGCCAGCAGAAGAGGACAGGCAGACTATGGCTACACCTTC.

The chain uses TRBV9 and TRBJ2-5, with 12 bases fitting TRBD2. CDR1 SGDLS and CDR2 YYNGEE come from the germline V gene. Trimming at V came to 0 bases and at J to 4 bases, leaving 1 base not matched to a gene. This CDR3 region has 15 residues. Here the CDR3 reads CASSVASGRAETQYF. The CDR3 nucleotides are TGTGCCAGCAGCGTAGCTAGCGGGAGGGCAGAGACCCAGTACTTC.

The chain combines TRBV28 with TRBJ2-1; maybe TRBD2 (6 bases). The CDR3 is 15 residues long. The germline V gene has CDR1 MDHEN and CDR2 SYDVKM. Deletions cut 8 bases from V and 3 bases from J, with 17 bases between. The CDR3 region is CASWRGPAVYNEQFF. The CDR3 coding sequence is TGTGCCAGCTGGCGGGGCCCGGCGGTCTACAATGAGCAGTTCTTC.

A few counts support this clone. The gene calls are TRBV6-1 and TRBJ1-5; D is uncertain. V shed 2 bases and J shed 3 bases, with 11 bases lying between them. The CDR3 covers 15 residues. The germline V gene has CDR1 MNHNS and CDR2 SASEGT. For the CDR3, the DNA is TGTGCCAGCAGTGAACGAGGTAGTAACAATCAGCCCCAGCATTTT. Residues: CASSERGSNNQPQHF.

The chain employs TRBV29-1 and TRBJ2-1; D not resolved. The CDR3 covers 15 residues. Germline CDR1 is SQVTM and CDR2 is ANQGSEA. V was shortened by 1 base and J by 5 bases, with 15 bases between the two germline ends. The CDR3 region has the DNA TGCAGCGTTGAAGGGTACCCCCTCCCCGACAATGAGCAGTTCTTC. Translating it yields CSVEGYPLPDNEQFF.

The chain couples TRBV5-1 to TRBJ2-1; 8 nucleotides match TRBD1. V was pared by 4 bases and J by 4 bases, with 7 bases of the junction left unmatched. Germline V gene data show CDR1 as SGHRS and CDR2 as YFSETQ. The CDR3 is 15 amino acids. CDR3 region: CASSRSTGVYNEQFF. CDR3 nucleotides: TGCGCCAGCAGCAGATCGACAGGGGTATACAATGAGCAGTTCTTC.

The rearrangement joins TRBV30 to TRBJ1-1, with no clear D. Germline values: CDR1 GTSNPN, CDR2 SVGIG (reference sequence). This CDR3 is 12 amino acids long. The CDR3 DNA follows: TGTGCTTATGGTCCTTGGAACACTGAAGCTTTCTTT. Translation: CAYGPWNTEAFF.

CDR3 sequence reads: CASIGQGINYGYTF. For the CDR3, the DNA is TGTGCCAGCATAGGACAGGGGATAAACTATGGCTACACCTTC. The chain has TRBV28 and TRBJ1-2, with 9 bases aligning to TRBD1. Germline assignment: CDR1 MDHEN and CDR2 SYDVKM. The ends lost 7 bases at V and 2 bases at J; junction bases unmatched: 5. This CDR3 comprises 14 residues.

The chain employs TRBV28 and TRBJ2-2; 12 bases align to TRBD1. This CDR3 is 15 amino acids long. Losses at the gene ends were 7 bases for V and 7 bases for J; bases not matched to a gene: 7. CDR1 and CDR2 from the germline V gene are MDHEN and SYDVKM. The CDR3 DNA follows: TGTGCCAGCACGAAGGGACAGGGGGCGATCGGGGAGCTGTTTTTT. Translating it yields CASTKGQGAIGELFF.

The chain is built from TRBV6-6 and TRBJ2-7, with 9 bases matching TRBD2. There are 16 residues in the CDR3. The V and J ends lost 7 bases and 0 bases, in that order; junction bases with no gene match: 10. The germline gives CDR1 MNHNY, CDR2 SVGAGI (reference sequence). The CDR3 spells CASTWGSGRSSYEQYF. In nucleotides, the CDR3 is TGTGCCAGCACCTGGGGGAGCGGGAGGAGCTCCTACGAGCAGTACTTC.

This sequence joins TRBV18 and TRBJ1-1; 7 nucleotides line up with TRBD1. In germline, CDR1 is KGHSH, CDR2 LQKENI. J lost 0 bases, V lost 5 bases, and 3 bases had no gene match. This CDR3 is 14 amino acids long. Here the CDR3 reads CASSATGMNTEAFF. DNA for the CDR3: TGTGCCAGCTCAGCGACAGGGATGAACACTGAAGCTTTCTTT.

The gene calls are TRBV2 and TRBJ2-5; TRBD2 might be the D (7 bases). The CDR3 has 15 amino acids. With 6 bases removed from V and 2 bases from J, the gap between germline ends came to 16 bases. Germline V lookup: CDR1 SNHLY, CDR2 FYNNEI. The CDR3 region has the DNA TGTGCCAGCAGGGGGGGGCGGTTCTTACAAGAGACCCAGTACTTC. It specifies CASRGGRFLQETQYF.

This clone occurred once. This sequence joins TRBV15 and TRBJ2-5; 10 bases align to TRBD1. With V trimmed by 0 bases and J by 5 bases, 9 bases remained unmatched. Germline CDR1 LNHNV, CDR2 YYDKDF (reference sequence). This CDR3 contains 17 residues. The CDR3 sequence: CATSRDRPGTGAETQYF. The CDR3 region has the DNA TGTGCCACCAGCAGAGATCGTCCCGGGACAGGGGCGGAGACCCAGTACTTC.

V and J are TRBV5-6 and TRBJ2-5; weak D call: TRBD1 (6 bases). The CDR3 contains 14 residues. The V end was cut by 0 bases, the J end by 5 bases, with 11 bases between. Germline V lookup: CDR1 SGHDT, CDR2 YYEEEE. Here the CDR3 DNA reads TGTGCCAGCAGCTTGGCCTTGCAGGGGGAGACCCAGTACTTC. Translated: CASSLALQGETQYF.